These 24 T cell receptor beta chains came from one sample sequenced in a study of control samples from healthy donors and cancer patients. Profiling relied on immunoSEQ multiplex PCR, and the TCRdb table lists in-frame clones only, not all of them. The sample contains some 120,000 clones, about 90% of which appear only once. The sequenced sample was blood. These receptors were obtained from a man younger than 35 in good health.

The chain joins TRBV5-6 to TRBJ1-2; D might be TRBD1 (5 bases). The CDR3 totals 15 residues. Trimming cost V 2 bases and J 4 bases, with 15 bases left between them. Germline values: CDR1 SGHDT, CDR2 YYEEEE. The CDR3 loop reads CASSLTGETGYGYTF. Written as DNA, the CDR3 is TGTGCCAGCAGCTTAACGGGGGAGACGGGCTATGGCTACACCTTC.

The chain links TRBV4-3 to TRBJ1-2; maybe TRBD1 (5 bases). Germline V gives CDR1 LGHNA, CDR2 YSLEER. This CDR3 contains 16 residues. With 3 bases removed from V and 6 bases from J, the gap between germline ends came to 20 bases. For the CDR3, the DNA is TGCGCCAGCAGCCATCCTGATGCAGGGTCTCTACATGGCTACACCTTC. As protein: CASSHPDAGSLHGYTF.

V usage is TRBV3-1 (or the pseudogene TRBV3-2) and J usage is TRBJ1-2; no reliable D call. Germline loops: CDR1 LGHDT, CDR2 YNNKEL (reference sequence). The CDR3 consists of 14 residues. V lost 8 bases and J lost 0, with 13 bases in between. CDR3 in amino acids: CASRSRASNYGYTF. CDR3 coding DNA: TGTGCCAGCCGTTCGAGGGCATCTAACTATGGCTACACCTTC.

The J gene is TRBJ1-1, the V gene TRBV28, with D possibly matching TRBD1 (6 bases). V was trimmed by 2 bases and J by 3 bases, leaving 16 bases between them. The germline gives CDR1 MDHEN, CDR2 SYDVKM. The CDR3 sequence is 16 residues long. This CDR3 reads CASSLPVPGGHTEAFF. For the CDR3, the DNA is TGTGCCAGCAGTTTACCCGTTCCTGGGGGGCACACTGAAGCTTTCTTT.

This clone appeared once. V and J are TRBV18 and TRBJ1-2; 9 bases agree with TRBD1. Germline V gene data show CDR1 as KGHSH and CDR2 as LQKENI. Trimming removed 5 bases from V and 7 bases from J; junction bases left unmatched: 14. This CDR3 is built from 16 residues. The CDR3 DNA is TGTGCCAGCTCAGCCCTATGGACAGGGGAGGACCTTGGCTACACCTTC. Protein sequence: CASSALWTGEDLGYTF. Drawing the rest from reference TRBV18 and TRBJ1-2, the complete variable domain is NAGVMQNPRHLVRRRGQEARLRCSPMKGHSHVYWYRQLPEEGLKFMVYLQKENIIDESGMPKERFSAEFPKEGPSILRIQQVVRGDSAAYFCASSALWTGEDLGYTFGSGTRLTVV.

The chain couples TRBV28 to TRBJ1-6; D is uncertain. The CDR3 is 13 amino acids. The V end was cut by 8 bases, the J end by 8 bases, with 13 bases between. Looked up from germline, CDR1 is MDHEN and CDR2 is SYDVKM. The DNA of the CDR3 is TGTGCCAGCGTAAGATCGGGAGATTCACCCCTCCACTTT. It yields the protein CASVRSGDSPLHF.

This clone appeared a few times. The gene calls are TRBV6-5 and TRBJ2-2, with D hard to call. The germline V gene has CDR1 MNHEY and CDR2 SVGAGI. The CDR3 sequence is 13 residues long. Trimming removed 7 bases at V and 4 bases at J, with 10 bases between. The DNA for the CDR3 is TGTGCCAGCACCCCAGAAAGCACCGGGGAGCTGTTTTTT. Translation: CASTPESTGELFF.

The chain uses TRBV28 and TRBJ2-7; 10 positions match TRBD1. The germline CDR1 and CDR2 sequences are MDHEN and SYDVKM. The CDR3 extends over 14 amino acids. The ends lost 6 bases at V and 4 bases at J; junction bases unmatched: 6. The CDR3 protein is CASSRQGAGYEQYF. The CDR3, as DNA: TGTGCCAGCAGCCGACAGGGGGCTGGGTACGAGCAGTACTTC.

Concerning this clone itself: A much larger clone is a single base away; this may be a read error. V is TRBV12-3 or TRBV12-4 and J is TRBJ2-6; the D is unclear. With 6 bases removed from V and 0 bases from J, the gap between germline ends came to 3 bases. The CDR3 runs to 13 residues. The DNA for the CDR3 is TGTGCCAGCAGCTCCTCTGGGGCCAACGTCCTGACTTTC. Amino acids: CASSSSGANVLTF.

The CDR3 bases are TGTGCCAGCACCTCATTCCCGGGACAGGGCTTCTCCTACGAGCAGTACTTC. Encoded protein: CASTSFPGQGFSYEQYF. V and J are TRBV5-6 and TRBJ2-7; 9 bases are a match to TRBD1. CDR1 is SGHDT, CDR2 YYEEEE, per germline. V was pared by 6 bases and J by 0 bases, with 13 bases of the junction left unmatched. This CDR3 spans 17 amino acids.

The chain carries TRBV10-3 and TRBJ1-6, with 7 bases matching TRBD1. The CDR3 loop spans 12 amino acids. The V segment lost 10 bases and the J segment 7 bases; nucleotides outside the gene matches: 4. Germline-derived CDR1 and CDR2 are ENHRY and SYGVKD. CDR3 sequence reads: CATTGLNSPLHF. In DNA, the CDR3 is TGTGCCACGACAGGGTTAAATTCACCCCTCCACTTT.

The chain uses TRBV7-2 and TRBJ2-7, with 7 bases identical to TRBD2. The CDR3 covers 14 residues. The germline V gene has CDR1 SGHTA and CDR2 FQGNSA. V trimming: 1 base; J trimming: 2 bases; junction bases outside the gene matches: 2. The chain's CDR3 is CASSLEAGPYEQYF. CDR3 DNA: TGTGCCAGCAGCTTAGAAGCGGGGCCCTACGAGCAGTACTTC.

This clone has more than one count but fewer than ten. The chain carries TRBV5-1 and TRBJ2-6; D uncertain. The germline V gene encodes CDR1 SGHRS and CDR2 YFSETQ. The CDR3 is 16 amino acids. V was trimmed by 0 bases and J by 2 bases, leaving 9 bases between them. Here the CDR3 reads CASSLEGFPGANVLTF. CDR3 bases: TGCGCCAGCAGCTTGGAGGGCTTCCCTGGGGCCAACGTCCTGACTTTC.

This sequence joins TRBV4-1 and TRBJ1-2, with D possibly TRBD1 on 5 matching bases. Germline V CDR1 and CDR2: MGHRA, YSYEKL. The length of the CDR3 is 14 residues. V dropped 2 bases and J dropped 6 bases, with 13 bases sitting between them. Written as DNA, the CDR3 is TGCGCCAGCAGCCAACTGTTAGGGGTGAATGGCTACACCTTC. This translates into CASSQLLGVNGYTF.

This clone appeared a single time. This chain joins TRBV27 and TRBJ1-2; D is uncertain. The V and J ends lost 4 bases and 1 base respectively, with 7 bases between them. The germline gives CDR1 MNHEY, CDR2 SMNVEV (reference sequence). There are 13 residues in the CDR3. In nucleotides, the CDR3 is TGTGCCAGCAGTTCTGGTTATAACTATGGCTACACCTTC. This translates into CASSSGYNYGYTF.

The V call is TRBV5-6, the J call TRBJ1-1; the D gene is possibly TRBD1 (5 bases). The V gene lost 3 bases and the J gene lost 0 bases, with 9 bases spanning the gap. The CDR3 totals 14 residues. The germline V gene encodes CDR1 SGHDT and CDR2 YYEEEE. The CDR3 region has the DNA TGTGCCAGCAGCTCGGGACGGATGAACACTGAAGCTTTCTTT. Protein product: CASSSGRMNTEAFF.

V is TRBV19 and J is TRBJ1-2; D is possibly TRBD1 (6 bases). CDR1 and CDR2 (germline): LNHDA, SQIVND (reference sequence). The CDR3 is made up of 15 amino acids. The V end lost 0 bases, the J end lost 2 bases, and 10 bases lay between the germline ends. The CDR3 sequence is CASSIDRGQNYGYTF. DNA for the CDR3: TGTGCCAGTAGTATAGACAGGGGTCAGAACTATGGCTACACCTTC.

This clone has just one count. The V gene is TRBV12-3 or TRBV12-4, the J gene TRBJ2-5; no clear D gene. Trimming pared 7 bases from V and 4 bases from J, leaving 13 bases between. The CDR3 covers 13 residues. The CDR3 nucleotides read TGTGCCAGCAACCTTAGACACGGAGAGACCCAGTACTTC. Its protein product is CASNLRHGETQYF.

On this clone itself: Within the sample, other DNA sequences also encode this same CDR3. The chain has TRBV5-1 and TRBJ2-2; the D is unclear. From germline, CDR1 is SGHRS and CDR2 YFSETQ. Between the trimmed V and J ends, which lost 1 base and 5 bases, there was a span of 6 bases. The CDR3 totals 13 residues. The DNA for the CDR3 is TGCGCCAGCAGCTTGACCGAAACCGGGGAGCTGTTTTTT. Translating gives CASSLTETGELFF.

This clone was observed a single time. The chain carries TRBV18 and TRBJ2-1, with 9 bases aligning to TRBD2. The CDR3 has 15 amino acids. Trimming cost V 6 bases and J 5 bases; bases outside gene matches: 8. From germline, CDR1 is KGHSH and CDR2 LQKENI. The CDR3 DNA reads as TGTGCCAGCTCCTCCGCGGTAGCGGGAGACAATGAGCAGTTCTTC. Translating it yields CASSSAVAGDNEQFF.

The rearrangement links TRBV5-1 to TRBJ2-3; tentative D call: TRBD2 (5 bases). The V end was cut by 3 bases, the J end by 10 bases, with 15 bases between. This CDR3 is 13 amino acids long. The germline CDR1 and CDR2 sequences are SGHRS and YFSETQ. As DNA, the CDR3 is TGCGCCAGCAGCTCCCCGACCCTGGAGGCGCAGTATTTT. Translation gives CASSSPTLEAQYF.

The CDR3 DNA follows: TGCGCCAGCAGTGGGGGACAGGGAGGGACAGATACGCAGTATTTT. Encoded protein: CASSGGQGGTDTQYF. The chain employs TRBV10-1 and TRBJ2-3, with 9 nucleotides matching TRBD1. The CDR3 is made up of 15 amino acids. V gave up 4 bases and J gave up 3 bases; unmatched junction bases: 5. Germline assignment: CDR1 WNHNN and CDR2 SYGVQD (reference sequence).

CDR3 protein: CASSLDGYSNQPQHF. CDR3 in DNA: TGTGCCAGCAGCTTGGACGGGTATAGCAATCAGCCCCAGCATTTT. The chain recombines TRBV5-5 with TRBJ1-5; D call uncertain. Trimming left V 0 bases short and J 0 bases short, with 7 bases between. Germline CDR1 is SGHKS and CDR2 is YYEKEE (reference sequence). This CDR3 is built from 15 residues.

V gene TRBV19 combines with J gene TRBJ2-4, with D unresolved. Per the germline V gene, CDR1 is LNHDA and CDR2 is SQIVND (reference sequence). This CDR3 is 15 amino acids long. Trimming cost V 6 bases and J 1 base, with 13 bases left between them. CDR3 nucleotides: TGTGCCAGTAGCCTTAATGTGTGGGCCAAAAACATTCAGTACTTC. This gives the protein CASSLNVWAKNIQYF.